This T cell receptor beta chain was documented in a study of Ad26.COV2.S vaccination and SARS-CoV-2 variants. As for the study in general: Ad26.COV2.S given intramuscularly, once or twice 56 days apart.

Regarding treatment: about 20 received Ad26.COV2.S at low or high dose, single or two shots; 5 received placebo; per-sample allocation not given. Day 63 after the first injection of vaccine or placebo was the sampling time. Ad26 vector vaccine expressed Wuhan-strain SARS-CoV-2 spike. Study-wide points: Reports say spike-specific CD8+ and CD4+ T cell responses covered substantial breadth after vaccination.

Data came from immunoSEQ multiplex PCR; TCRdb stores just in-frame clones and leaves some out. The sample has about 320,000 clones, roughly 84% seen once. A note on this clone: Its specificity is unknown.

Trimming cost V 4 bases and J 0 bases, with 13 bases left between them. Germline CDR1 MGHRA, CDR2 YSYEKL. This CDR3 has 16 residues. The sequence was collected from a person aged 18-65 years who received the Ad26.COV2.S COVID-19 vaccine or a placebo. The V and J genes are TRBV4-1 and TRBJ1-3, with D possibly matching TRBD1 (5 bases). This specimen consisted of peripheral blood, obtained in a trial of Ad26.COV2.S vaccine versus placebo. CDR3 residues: CASSPTADSSGNTIYF. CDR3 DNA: TGCGCCAGCAGCCCCACGGCCGACAGCTCTGGAAACACCATATATTTT.